Following are 28 T cell receptor beta chains from one sample sequenced in a study of PD-L1 blockade in urothelial cancer. The assay was immunoSEQ multiplex PCR, and TCRdb's table has in-frame clones only and misses some. The sample contains some 40,000 clones, under 95% of which appear only once. Time point: peripheral blood 6 weeks after treatment start. The input for sequencing was PBMCs, taken around atezolizumab (anti-PD-L1) treatment. The receptors come from a man between 70 and 80 years old with urothelial cancer.

The chain joins TRBV18 to TRBJ2-3; 15 nucleotides line up with TRBD2. CDR3 length: 16 amino acids. Trimming removed 2 bases from V and 6 bases from J; junction bases left unmatched: 3. Germline V gives CDR1 KGHSH, CDR2 LQKENI. DNA of the CDR3: TGTGCCAGCTCACCAACGGGGACTAGCGGGAGGGATACGCAGTATTTT. This translates into CASSPTGTSGRDTQYF.

The rearrangement links TRBV9 to TRBJ2-7; 8 bases are a match to TRBD2. CDR3 length: 16 residues. Germline V CDR1 and CDR2: SGDLS, YYNGEE. Trimming cost V 1 base and J 6 bases; bases outside gene matches: 12. CDR3 in amino acids: CASSVRSGGPTSEQYF. The CDR3 bases are TGTGCCAGCAGCGTAAGGTCGGGAGGGCCTACAAGCGAGCAGTACTTC.

This rearrangement joins TRBV13 to TRBJ2-3; 10 bases are shared with TRBD2. The CDR3 consists of 16 residues. Germline V gives CDR1 PRHDT, CDR2 FYEKMQ (reference sequence). V trimming: 5 bases; J trimming: 4 bases; junction bases outside the gene matches: 9. CDR3 region: CASSGPPSGSADTQYF. The CDR3 DNA reads TGTGCCAGCAGCGGTCCCCCTAGCGGGAGTGCAGATACGCAGTATTTT.

The J gene is TRBJ2-1, the V gene TRBV7-3, with a possible D match to TRBD2 (6 bases). The CDR3 is 16 residues long. V was cut by 0 bases and J by 4 bases, with 13 bases left in between. In germline, CDR1 is SGHTA, CDR2 FQGTGA. The CDR3 DNA sequence: TGTGCCAGCAGCTTAACTGGGGGGAGAGGGTACAATGAGCAGTTCTTC. This gives the protein CASSLTGGRGYNEQFF.

The chain carries TRBV6-4 and TRBJ2-5; TRBD1 is a possible D gene (6 bases). V lost 2 bases and J lost 4, with 8 bases in between. There are 13 residues in the CDR3. Per germline, CDR1 MRHNA and CDR2 SNTAGT. Here the CDR3 DNA reads TGTGCCAGCAGTGACCGAGGGGGAGAGACCCAGTACTTC. This encodes CASSDRGGETQYF.

V usage is TRBV29-1 and J usage is TRBJ2-1, with 10 nucleotides matching TRBD2. The CDR3 runs to 15 residues. Trimming cost V 7 bases and J 4 bases; bases outside gene matches: 10. CDR1 is SQVTM and CDR2 is ANQGSEA in the germline V gene. The CDR3 DNA follows: TGCAGCGCCCCCGCTAGCGGGAGACAGTACAATGAGCAGTTCTTC. It translates to CSAPASGRQYNEQFF.

The chain employs TRBV28 and TRBJ2-2, with D possibly being TRBD1 (5 bases). Deletions cut 4 bases from V and 0 bases from J, with 9 bases between. This CDR3 spans 15 amino acids. Germline V gene data show CDR1 as MDHEN and CDR2 as SYDVKM. The CDR3 sequence is CASSSGFANTGELFF. The CDR3 DNA reads TGTGCCAGCAGTTCAGGGTTCGCGAACACCGGGGAGCTGTTTTTT.

V usage is TRBV4-1 and J usage is TRBJ1-1; 8 nucleotides agree with TRBD1. Germline-derived CDR1 and CDR2 are MGHRA and YSYEKL. The CDR3 is made up of 17 amino acids. V trimming: 2 bases; J trimming: 1 base; junction bases outside the gene matches: 9. The CDR3 coding sequence is TGCGCCAGCAGCCAATCAGGGGGCTCCTTAAGGAACACTGAAGCTTTCTTT. Translated: CASSQSGGSLRNTEAFF.

The chain recombines TRBV29-1 with TRBJ1-1; the D gene is possibly TRBD1 (6 bases). CDR3 length: 12 amino acids. V was clipped by 1 base and J by 9 bases, with 12 bases between them. Germline-derived CDR1 and CDR2 are SQVTM and ANQGSEA. As DNA, the CDR3 is TGCAGCGTTGAAGGTCAGGGACAAAAAGCTTTCTTT. Translation gives CSVEGQGQKAFF.

The chain couples TRBV10-3 to TRBJ2-1; perhaps TRBD2 as D (5 bases). From germline, CDR1 is ENHRY and CDR2 SYGVKD. This CDR3 has 13 amino acids. The V and J ends lost 7 bases and 5 bases respectively, with 12 bases between them. The CDR3 coding sequence is TGTGCCATCACCAGCGGCGAAAACAATGAGCAGTTCTTC. As protein: CAITSGENNEQFF.

This chain joins TRBV5-1 and TRBJ1-3; D is possibly TRBD1 (6 bases). Trimming cost V 4 bases and J 0 bases, with 17 bases left between them. The germline V gene has CDR1 SGHRS and CDR2 YFSETQ. CDR3 length: 17 residues. Here the CDR3 reads CASSVVPTGSSGNTIYF. CDR3 in DNA: TGCGCCAGCAGCGTGGTGCCCACAGGGAGCTCTGGAAACACCATATATTTT.

The V call is TRBV5-1, the J call TRBJ1-1, with D unresolved. The V gene lost 1 base and the J gene lost 7 bases, with 8 bases spanning the gap. CDR3 size: 12 residues. CDR1 and CDR2 (germline): SGHRS, YFSETQ. CDR3 nucleotide sequence: TGCGCCAGCAGCTTGTCCGCAGGTGAAGCTTTCTTT. Its translation: CASSLSAGEAFF.

The chain links TRBV19 to TRBJ1-1; D unclear. CDR1 is LNHDA and CDR2 is SQIVND in the germline V gene (reference sequence). Trimming pared 7 bases from V and 5 bases from J, leaving 20 bases between. There are 15 residues in the CDR3. The CDR3 region is CASTLREGLGTEAFF. Here the CDR3 DNA reads TGTGCCAGTACCCTAAGGGAGGGCCTAGGGACTGAAGCTTTCTTT.

CDR3 nucleotide sequence: TGCAGCGTTGCGGCGGCGGGGGTCGACTATGGCTACACCTTC. It is translated as CSVAAAGVDYGYTF. The chain joins TRBV29-1 to TRBJ1-2; maybe TRBD1 (5 bases). The germline V gene encodes CDR1 SQVTM and CDR2 ANQGSEA. This CDR3 comprises 14 residues. V lost 4 bases and J 3 bases, leaving 15 bases between the germline ends.

The chain has TRBV29-1 and TRBJ2-7, with 9 bases identical to TRBD1. CDR1 SQVTM and CDR2 ANQGSEA come from the germline V gene. V shed 2 bases and J 6 bases; nucleotides not matched to a gene: 11. The CDR3 is 15 residues long. The CDR3 sequence: CSVENTGQGISEQYF. CDR3 bases: TGCAGCGTTGAAAACACGGGACAGGGTATAAGCGAGCAGTACTTC.

V usage is TRBV19 and J usage is TRBJ1-5, with TRBD1 as a possible D gene (6 bases). The CDR3 contains 13 residues. Germline V gene sequence: CDR1 LNHDA, CDR2 SQIVND (reference sequence). Trimming cost V 7 bases and J 6 bases, with 13 bases left between them. The DNA for the CDR3 is TGTGCCAGTACCCCCCCACAGGGTCAGCCCCAGCATTTT. Amino acid sequence: CASTPPQGQPQHF.

The chain carries TRBV9 and TRBJ2-3, with D perhaps TRBD1 (5 bases). There are 15 residues in the CDR3. V was trimmed by 3 bases and J by 4 bases, leaving 15 bases between them. Germline CDR1 reads SGDLS; CDR2 reads YYNGEE. The CDR3 DNA is TGTGCCAGCAGCGCAGACCAGGGTGGTGCAGATACGCAGTATTTT. It codes for CASSADQGGADTQYF.

The V call is TRBV5-6, the J call TRBJ2-2; D unresolved. The CDR3 totals 16 residues. Trimming took 4 bases from V and 8 from J, leaving 21 bases between them. Per the germline V gene, CDR1 is SGHDT and CDR2 is YYEEEE. The CDR3 sequence: CASSLPGSPYGGELFF. Here the CDR3 DNA reads TGTGCCAGCAGCCTGCCCGGGTCCCCTTATGGGGGGGAGCTGTTTTTT.

In its sample, this clone was seen a few times. The J gene is TRBJ2-1, the V gene TRBV10-3; TRBD2 matches at 10 bases. CDR3 length: 15 amino acids. CDR1 and CDR2 from the germline V gene are ENHRY and SYGVKD. Losses at the gene ends were 4 bases for V and 5 bases for J; bases not matched to a gene: 5. The CDR3 DNA is TGTGCCATCAGTGCTCGGACTAGCGGAGACAATGAGCAGTTCTTC. Translation: CAISARTSGDNEQFF.

The V and J genes are TRBV27 and TRBJ2-7; 7 nucleotides align to TRBD1. The CDR3 contains 15 residues. V lost 5 bases and J lost 4; bases outside the gene matches: 11. CDR1 MNHEY and CDR2 SMNVEV come from the germline V gene (reference sequence). This chain's CDR3 is CASSLFLGQTYEQYF. The CDR3 DNA reads TGTGCCAGCAGTCTTTTTCTGGGACAGACTTACGAGCAGTACTTC.

This sequence joins TRBV19 and TRBJ1-1; no clear D gene. The V gene's germline CDR1 is LNHDA and CDR2 SQIVND (reference sequence). Between the trimmed V and J ends, which lost 7 bases and 1 base, there was a span of 10 bases. The CDR3 spans 13 residues. The CDR3 nucleotides are TGTGCCAGTAAGAGGGAACGGAACACTGAAGCTTTCTTT. It yields the protein CASKRERNTEAFF.

J is TRBJ2-4 and V is TRBV2; 9 bases line up with TRBD1. This CDR3 has 14 amino acids. CDR1 is SNHLY, CDR2 FYNNEI, per germline. Trimming took 4 bases from V and 3 from J; bases not matched to a gene: 1. The CDR3 here is CASSGDRVKNIQYF. As DNA, the CDR3 is TGTGCCAGCAGTGGGGACAGGGTCAAAAACATTCAGTACTTC.

This chain connects TRBV9 to TRBJ1-2; the D gene is possibly TRBD1 (6 bases). The ends were cut back, 6 bases at V and 8 bases at J, with 11 bases in the middle. CDR3 length: 11 residues. Germline CDR1 SGDLS, CDR2 YYNGEE. In DNA form, the CDR3 reads TGTGCCAGCAAGGCAGGGGAAGGCTACACCTTC. Translation gives CASKAGEGYTF.

The chain links TRBV29-1 to TRBJ1-2, with D possibly being TRBD1 (5 bases). From germline, CDR1 is SQVTM and CDR2 ANQGSEA. This CDR3 has 15 residues. The V end lost 5 bases, the J end lost 5 bases, and 21 bases lay between the germline ends. The CDR3 DNA reads as TGCAGCGTTCTTGGCGAAAAAGGGGTTAGGTATGGCTACACCTTC. Translating it yields CSVLGEKGVRYGYTF.

The chain employs TRBV6-1 and TRBJ2-7, with TRBD1 as a possible D gene (5 bases). Germline lookup yields CDR1 MNHNS and CDR2 SASEGT. CDR3 length: 13 amino acids. The germline V and J ends were trimmed by 2 bases and 3 bases, with 8 bases remaining between them. The CDR3 coding sequence is TGTGCCAGCAGTGAAAGGCAGGGCTACGAGCAGTACTTC. Protein: CASSERQGYEQYF.

The V call is TRBV6-1, the J call TRBJ1-5; D might be TRBD1 (5 bases). The length of the CDR3 is 14 residues. Germline CDR1 and CDR2: MNHNS and SASEGT. V gave up 4 bases and J gave up 7 bases, with 14 bases separating them. DNA of the CDR3: TGTGCCAGCAGTGCAGAAACGACAGTCCAGCCCCAGCATTTT. It yields the protein CASSAETTVQPQHF.

The gene calls are TRBV6-1 and TRBJ2-3; no firm D call. The CDR3 covers 13 residues. Germline loops: CDR1 MNHNS, CDR2 SASEGT. V was clipped by 7 bases and J by 2 bases, with 10 bases between them. CDR3 loop: CASTGFATDTQYF. In DNA, the CDR3 is TGTGCCAGCACTGGCTTCGCCACAGATACGCAGTATTTT.

The chain employs TRBV29-1 and TRBJ2-7, with 7 bases identical to TRBD2. The CDR3 extends over 14 amino acids. V lost 4 bases, J lost 0 bases, and 6 bases stayed unmatched. From germline, CDR1 is SQVTM and CDR2 ANQGSEA. The CDR3 DNA reads TGCAGCGTTGGGTGGCCTAGCGGCTCCTACGAGCAGTACTTC. Translated: CSVGWPSGSYEQYF.